The next 12 T cell receptor beta chains were all read from a single sample in a study of T-cell reconstitution after alpha-beta-depleted transplantation in children. Preparing the TCRbeta library involved the use of unique molecular identifiers. TCRdb processed the PCR reads anew with MiXCR; each CDR3 protein has one entry. The sample includes around 580,000 distinct CDR3 sequences, about 21% seen only once; the top ten take 13% to 15%. Sequenced material: PBMCs, mostly from graft donor cells, taken 360 days after TCRalphabeta/CD19-depleted stem cell transplant. Receptor source: a boy younger than two who had a stem cell transplant for acute myeloid leukemia, so the T cells may come from the graft donor.

The rearrangement links TRBV3-1 to TRBJ2-3; no clear D gene. There are 14 residues in the CDR3. The germline CDR1 and CDR2 sequences are LGHDT and YNNKEL (reference sequence). V was clipped by 3 bases and J by 0 bases, with 7 bases between them. Written as DNA, the CDR3 is TGTGCCAGCAGCCAGGATTATAGCACAGATACGCAGTATTTT. Its protein is CASSQDYSTDTQYF.

The rearrangement uses TRBV5-5 and TRBJ1-6; 8 bases line up with TRBD1. V lost 4 bases, J lost 8 bases, and 5 bases stayed unmatched. The CDR3 extends over 14 amino acids. CDR1 and CDR2 (germline): SGHKS, YYEKEE (reference sequence). The CDR3, as DNA: TGTGCCAGCAGCCGACAGGGGAGGGATTCACCCCTCCACTTT. It is translated as CASSRQGRDSPLHF.

This clonotype was picked up many times. V is TRBV20-1 and J is TRBJ1-1, with 8 bases aligning to TRBD1. Germline V gene sequence: CDR1 DFQATT, CDR2 SNEGSKA (reference sequence). The CDR3 has 13 residues. After removal of 6 bases from V and 0 bases from J, the junction contained 3 bases not matched to a gene. The CDR3 is CSAGQGVNTEAFF. The CDR3 DNA follows: TGCAGTGCCGGACAGGGCGTGAACACTGAAGCTTTCTTT.

The table lists this clonotype with a few counts. V gene TRBV12-3 or TRBV12-4 combines with J gene TRBJ2-5; 7 bases are shared with TRBD1. Trimming cost V 5 bases and J 6 bases; bases outside gene matches: 9. The CDR3 extends over 14 amino acids. The CDR3 protein is CASSPSLQGKTQYF. The CDR3 nucleotides are TGTGCCAGCAGTCCATCCCTACAGGGGAAGACCCAGTACTTC.

This clonotype was seen a few times. The chain combines TRBV20-1 with TRBJ1-1, with D perhaps TRBD1 (5 bases). V was shortened by 2 bases and J by 3 bases, with 16 bases between the two germline ends. Germline CDR1 reads DFQATT; CDR2 reads SNEGSKA (reference sequence). This CDR3 has 15 amino acids. CDR3 in DNA: TGCAGTGCTAGATTTGGGGCAGGGCGGTACACTGAAGCTTTCTTT. Its protein is CSARFGAGRYTEAFF.

This clonotype was seen a single time. The V gene is TRBV20-1, the J gene TRBJ2-1; tentatively, D is TRBD1 (6 bases). This CDR3 comprises 15 residues. Germline V gives CDR1 DFQATT, CDR2 SNEGSKA (reference sequence). V was shortened by 0 bases and J by 10 bases, with 19 bases between the two germline ends. The DNA for the CDR3 is TGCAGTGCTAGAGATAGGGCTACAGGGAGAAGCGAGCAGTTCTTC. It encodes CSARDRATGRSEQFF.

This clonotype was seen once. V and J are TRBV14 and TRBJ2-4; D is perhaps TRBD1 or TRBD2 (5 bases each). Germline loops: CDR1 SGHDN, CDR2 FVKESK. This CDR3 has 18 residues. Trimming removed 8 bases from V and 1 base from J, with 24 bases in between. In DNA, the CDR3 is TGTGCCAGCCGACCAGAGGAATTGGGGGTGGCGGCCAAAAACATTCAGTACTTC. Protein product: CASRPEELGVAAKNIQYF.

V gene TRBV6-8 combines with J gene TRBJ2-7, with D tentatively TRBD1 or TRBD2 (5 bases each). Per the germline V gene, CDR1 is MNHGY and CDR2 is SAAAGT. V was pared by 6 bases and J by 4 bases, with 10 bases between. The CDR3 is made up of 12 amino acids. The CDR3 DNA follows: TGTGCCAGCAGACCGGGGCTTTACGAGCAGTACGTC. Amino acid sequence: CASRPGLYEQYV.

This clonotype was seen ten or more times. The chain combines TRBV7-9 with TRBJ2-3; no firm D call. Deletions cut 5 bases from V and 1 base from J, with 10 bases between. Germline CDR1 and CDR2: SEHNR and FQNEAQ (reference sequence). CDR3 length: 14 amino acids. This chain's CDR3 is CASSAPQGTDTQYF. CDR3 coding DNA: TGTGCCAGCAGCGCGCCTCAGGGCACAGATACGCAGTATTTT.

This clonotype was found a few times. The V call is TRBV11-3, the J call TRBJ2-5, with TRBD2 as a possible D gene (6 bases). V was clipped by 5 bases and J by 0 bases, with 16 bases between them. Germline V gene sequence: CDR1 SGHNT, CDR2 YENEEA. CDR3 length: 16 residues. The CDR3 coding sequence is TGTGCCAGCAGCAAAGGCCGTAGCGGTTACCAAGAGACCCAGTACTTC. It encodes CASSKGRSGYQETQYF.

This clonotype was counted ten times or more. The chain couples TRBV29-1 to TRBJ1-6; 7 nucleotides agree with TRBD1. The germline gives CDR1 SQVTM, CDR2 ANQGSEA. There are 13 residues in the CDR3. V dropped 6 bases and J dropped 4; count of bases not matched to a gene: 3. CDR3 region: CSVGTDYNSPLHF. The DNA of the CDR3 is TGCAGCGTCGGGACAGATTATAATTCACCCCTCCACTTT.

The V gene is TRBV6-5, the J gene TRBJ1-1, with TRBD1 matching over 9 bases. This CDR3 comprises 15 residues. The germline gives CDR1 MNHEY, CDR2 SVGAGI. Germline trimming cut 4 bases from V and 5 bases from J; bases unmatched to any gene: 8. The CDR3 is CASSWGTGRRTEAFF. The CDR3 DNA reads as TGTGCCAGCAGTTGGGGGACAGGGAGAAGAACTGAAGCTTTCTTT.